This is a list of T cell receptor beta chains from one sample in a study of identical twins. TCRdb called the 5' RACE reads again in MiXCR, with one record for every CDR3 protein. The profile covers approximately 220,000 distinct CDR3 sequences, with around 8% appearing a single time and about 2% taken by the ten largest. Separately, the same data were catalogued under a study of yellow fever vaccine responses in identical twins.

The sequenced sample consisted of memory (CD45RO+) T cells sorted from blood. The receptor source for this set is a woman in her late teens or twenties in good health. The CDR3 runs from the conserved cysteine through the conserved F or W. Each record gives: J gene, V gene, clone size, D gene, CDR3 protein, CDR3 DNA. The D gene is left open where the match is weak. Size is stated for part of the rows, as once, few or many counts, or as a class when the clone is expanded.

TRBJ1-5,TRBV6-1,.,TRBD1,CASSEDAGGWQPQHF,TGTGCCAGCAGTGAAGATGCAGGGGGATGGCAGCCCCAGCATTTT
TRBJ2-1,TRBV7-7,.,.,CASSLVPKGHNEQFF,TGTGCTAGCAGCTTAGTTCCTAAGGGCCACAATGAGCAGTTCTTC
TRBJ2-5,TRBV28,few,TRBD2,CASSSNRLAGGPETQYF,TGTGCCAGCAGTTCGAACCGACTAGCGGGGGGACCAGAGACCCAGTACTTC
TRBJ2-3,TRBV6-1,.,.,CASILDAGGVTQYF,TGTGCCAGCATCCTGGACGCGGGTGGGGTTACGCAGTATTTT
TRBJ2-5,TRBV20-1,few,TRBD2,CSARDRGGRAGGETQYF,TGCAGTGCTAGAGATAGGGGCGGGAGGGCCGGGGGAGAGACCCAGTACTTC
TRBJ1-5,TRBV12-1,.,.,CASSLRVSVYSNQPQHF,TGTGCCAGCAGCCTCAGGGTCTCCGTTTATAGCAATCAGCCCCAGCATTTT
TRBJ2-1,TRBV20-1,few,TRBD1,CSAGQGNEQFF,TGCAGCGCAGGACAGGGGAATGAGCAGTTCTTC
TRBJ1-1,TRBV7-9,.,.,CASIGSGLNTEAFF,TGTGCCAGCATTGGTTCGGGGTTGAACACTGAAGCTTTCTTT
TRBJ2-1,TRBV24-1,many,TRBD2,CATSGTSYNEQFF,TGTGCCACCAGCGGGACTAGCTACAATGAGCAGTTCTTC
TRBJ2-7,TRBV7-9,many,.,CASIGGLSSHEQYF,TGTGCCAGCATTGGGGGCCTCTCTTCCCACGAGCAGTACTTC
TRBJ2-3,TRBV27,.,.,CASTRSRGYGTDTQYF,TGTGCCAGCACCCGGAGTCGCGGGTATGGCACAGATACGCAGTATTTT
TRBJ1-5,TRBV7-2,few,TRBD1,CASSLKGTGTQPQHF,TGTGCCAGCAGCTTAAAAGGGACAGGCACTCAGCCCCAGCATTTT
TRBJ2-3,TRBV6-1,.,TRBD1,CASSPPGQGADTQYF,TGTGCCAGCAGTCCCCCGGGACAGGGAGCAGATACGCAGTATTTT
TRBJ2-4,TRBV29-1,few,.,CSVLLAKNIQYF,TGCAGCGTTCTCCTAGCCAAAAACATTCAGTACTTC
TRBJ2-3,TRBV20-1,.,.,CSASGTVSTDTQYF,TGCAGTGCTTCCGGGACCGTAAGCACAGATACGCAGTATTTT
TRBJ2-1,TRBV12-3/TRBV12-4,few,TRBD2,CASARTSGYNKQFF,TGTGCCAGTGCACGGACTAGCGGCTACAATAAGCAGTTCTTC
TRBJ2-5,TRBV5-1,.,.,CASSPGQTQETQYF,TGCGCCAGCAGCCCCGGACAGACACAAGAGACCCAGTACTTC
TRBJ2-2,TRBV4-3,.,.,CASSQELGDTGELFF,TGCGCCAGCAGCCAAGAGTTAGGGGACACCGGGGAGCTGTTTTTT
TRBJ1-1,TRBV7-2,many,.,CASRFRSVESEAFF,TGTGCCAGCAGGTTTAGGAGCGTGGAGAGTGAAGCTTTCTTT
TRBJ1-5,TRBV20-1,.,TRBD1,CSGGQGGNQPQHF,TGCAGTGGAGGACAGGGAGGCAATCAGCCCCAGCATTTT
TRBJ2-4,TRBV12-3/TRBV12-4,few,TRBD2,CAISSLAGVWGGAKNIQYF,TGTGCCATCAGCTCACTAGCGGGAGTATGGGGGGGGGCCAAAAACATTCAGTACTTC
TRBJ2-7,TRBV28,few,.,CASSPPAVTYEQYF,TGTGCCAGCAGCCCGCCCGCCGTAACCTACGAGCAGTACTTC
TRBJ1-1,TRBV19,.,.,CASSTRGQKAFF,TGTGCCAGTAGTACCCGTGGACAGAAAGCTTTCTTT
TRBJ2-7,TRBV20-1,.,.,CSARGVVANSYEQYF,TGCAGTGCTAGAGGGGTGGTAGCGAACTCCTACGAGCAGTACTTC
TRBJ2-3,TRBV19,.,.,CASSIWGDTQYF,TGTGCCAGTAGTATCTGGGGAGATACGCAGTATTTT
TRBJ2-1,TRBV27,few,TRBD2,CASSLSGRGESSYNEQFF,TGTGCCAGCAGTTTATCCGGGAGGGGTGAATCTTCCTACAATGAGCAGTTCTTC
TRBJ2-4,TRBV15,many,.,CATSRVAQNIQYF,TGTGCCACCAGCAGAGTCGCGCAAAACATTCAGTACTTC
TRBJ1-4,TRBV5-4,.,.,CASSTQGTNEKLFF,TGTGCCAGCAGCACTCAGGGAACTAATGAAAAACTGTTTTTT
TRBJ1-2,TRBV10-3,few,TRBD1,CAISDQGAVTF,TGTGCCATCAGTGACCAGGGGGCCGTCACCTTC
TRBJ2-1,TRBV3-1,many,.,CASSQSQRGHNEQFF,TGTGCCAGCAGCCAATCCCAGCGTGGTCACAATGAGCAGTTCTTC
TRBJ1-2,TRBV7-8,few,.,CASSLDAWSGYTF,TGTGCCAGCAGCTTAGATGCCTGGTCTGGCTACACCTTC
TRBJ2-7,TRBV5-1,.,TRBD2,CASSLEGRAGVVQDEQYF,TGCGCCAGCAGCTTGGAGGGTCGGGCGGGAGTGGTTCAGGACGAGCAGTACTTC
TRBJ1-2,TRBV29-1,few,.,CSVSGAGNYGYTF,TGCAGCGTTAGTGGGGCCGGTAACTATGGCTACACCTTC
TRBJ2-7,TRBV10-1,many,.,CASSERVTYEQYF,TGCGCCAGCAGTGAGAGGGTTACCTACGAGCAGTACTTC
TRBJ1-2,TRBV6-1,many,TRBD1,CASSDENRGNYGYTF,TGTGCCAGCAGTGACGAGAACAGGGGGAACTATGGCTACACCTTC
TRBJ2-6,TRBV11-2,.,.,CASSLESQNSGANVLTF,TGTGCCAGCAGCTTAGAGTCCCAAAACTCTGGGGCCAACGTCCTGACTTTC
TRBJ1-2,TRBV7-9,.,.,CASSIRGGYTF,TGTGCCAGCAGCATCAGGGGTGGCTACACCTTC
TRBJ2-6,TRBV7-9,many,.,CASSLDGSQSGANVLTF,TGTGCCAGCAGCTTAGATGGATCCCAATCTGGGGCCAACGTCCTGACTTTC
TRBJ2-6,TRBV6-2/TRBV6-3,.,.,CASLGFSGANVLTF,TGTGCCAGCCTGGGCTTCTCTGGGGCCAACGTCCTGACTTTC
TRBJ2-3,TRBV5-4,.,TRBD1,CASSPIRTGGTDTQYF,TGTGCCAGCAGCCCAATCCGGACAGGAGGCACAGATACGCAGTATTTT
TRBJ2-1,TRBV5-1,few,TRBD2,CASSWTSGKAYNEQFF,TGCGCCAGCAGCTGGACTAGCGGGAAGGCCTACAATGAGCAGTTCTTC
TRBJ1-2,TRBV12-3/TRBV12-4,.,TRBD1,CASRLGQQNYGYTF,TGTGCCAGCAGACTGGGACAGCAAAACTATGGCTACACCTTC
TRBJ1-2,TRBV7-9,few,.,CASISSGEVRKGYTF,TGTGCCAGCATTTCCTCAGGGGAGGTCCGGAAAGGCTACACCTTC
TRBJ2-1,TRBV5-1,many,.,CASSSLGAGSSNEQFF,TGCGCCAGCAGCTCCCTGGGCGCAGGGTCATCTAATGAGCAGTTCTTC
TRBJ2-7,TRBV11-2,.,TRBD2,CASSPRVRGDEQYF,TGTGCCAGCAGCCCCAGGGTGCGGGGGGACGAGCAGTACTTC
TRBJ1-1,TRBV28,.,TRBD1,CATREGAGTEAFF,TGTGCCACCCGTGAGGGGGCAGGGACTGAAGCTTTCTTT
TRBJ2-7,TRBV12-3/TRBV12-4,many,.,CASSSHTSSYEQYF,TGTGCCAGCAGTTCCCACACTAGCTCATACGAGCAGTACTTC
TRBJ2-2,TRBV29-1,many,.,CSVALRGLPNTGELFF,TGCAGCGTTGCCCTCCGTGGACTTCCGAACACCGGGGAGCTGTTTTTT
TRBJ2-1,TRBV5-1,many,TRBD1,CASSLSGQGYTNEQFF,TGCGCCAGCAGCTTGTCGGGACAGGGTTACACCAATGAGCAGTTCTTC
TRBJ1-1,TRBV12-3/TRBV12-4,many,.,CASSLRSGTEAFF,TGTGCCAGCAGTTTACGCTCAGGCACTGAAGCTTTCTTT
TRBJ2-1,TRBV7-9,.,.,CASSSGLNEQFF,TGTGCCAGCAGCTCGGGCCTCAATGAGCAGTTCTTC
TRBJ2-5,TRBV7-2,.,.,CASSAAGGQPETQYF,TGTGCCAGCAGCGCTGCTGGGGGGCAACCAGAGACCCAGTACTTC
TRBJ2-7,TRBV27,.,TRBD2,CASSRTSGRTSSDSYF,TGTGCCAGCAGCCGGACTAGCGGGCGGACTTCTTCGGATTCGTACTTC
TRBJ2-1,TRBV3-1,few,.,CASSQSDVGVVF,TGTGCCAGCAGCCAGTCGGACGTGGGGGTGGTCTTC
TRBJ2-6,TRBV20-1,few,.,CSARELRGWANVLTF,TGCAGTGCTAGAGAGCTCAGGGGTTGGGCCAACGTCCTGACTTTC
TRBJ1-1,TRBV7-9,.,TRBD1,CASSLETGRNTEAFF,TGTGCCAGCAGCTTAGAGACAGGGAGGAATACTGAAGCTTTCTTT
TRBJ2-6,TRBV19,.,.,CASSVKLEANVLTF,TGTGCCAGTAGTGTCAAACTGGAGGCCAACGTCCTGACTTTC
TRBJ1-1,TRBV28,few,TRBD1,CASNPSGTANTEAFF,TGTGCCAGCAACCCTTCCGGGACAGCGAACACTGAAGCTTTCTTT
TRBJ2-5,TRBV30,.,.,CAWSVELGQIQETQYF,TGTGCCTGGAGTGTAGAATTAGGGCAGATCCAAGAGACCCAGTACTTC
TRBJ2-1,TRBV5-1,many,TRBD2,CASSSSGRAKDEQFF,TGCGCCAGCAGCTCGAGCGGGAGGGCTAAGGATGAGCAGTTCTTC